These 13 T cell receptor beta chains originate from one sample sequenced in a study of T-cell reconstitution after alpha-beta-depleted transplantation in children. A library of TCRbeta sequences, prepared with unique molecular identifiers, was generated. Each CDR3 protein gets one entry after TCRdb re-called the PCR reads with MiXCR. The data contain 450,000 to 550,000 distinct CDR3 sequences, about 10% of them singletons. The sequences come from PBMCs, mostly from graft donor cells, collected 180 days after TCRalphabeta/CD19-depleted stem cell transplant. These receptors all stem from a female patient aged 2-10 years who had a stem cell transplant for aplastic anemia, so the T cells may come from the graft donor.

The CDR3 DNA is TGCAGCGTTGAAGATCATGGGGGTGGTGATGGAAACACCATATATTTT. Protein: CSVEDHGGGDGNTIYF. The V and J genes are TRBV29-1 and TRBJ1-3; D perhaps matches TRBD1 (5 bases). V shed 0 bases and J shed 3 bases, with 15 bases lying between them. Looked up from germline, CDR1 is SQVTM and CDR2 is ANQGSEA. This CDR3 contains 16 residues.

This rearrangement joins TRBV21-1 to TRBJ2-7; the table calls TRBD1, which could not be checked here. TRBV21-1 is described as a pseudogene. This CDR3 spans 14 amino acids. As DNA, the CDR3 is TGTGCCAGCAGACAGGGTTTCTCTTCCTACGAGCAGTACGTC. Its translation: CASRQGFSSYEQYV.

The table lists this clonotype with a few counts. The chain is built from TRBV12-3 or TRBV12-4 and TRBJ1-2; tentatively, D is TRBD1 (5 bases). This CDR3 region has 14 residues. V lost 6 bases, J lost 2 bases, and 13 bases lay in between. This chain's CDR3 is CASSPTAGNYGYTF. The DNA of the CDR3 is TGTGCCAGCAGCCCCACGGCAGGGAACTATGGCTACACCTTC.

The chain employs TRBV6-1 and TRBJ2-3, with 9 bases that match TRBD2. The CDR3 length is 12 residues. The junction had 9 bases not matched to a gene; V was cut back by 8 bases and J by 12 bases. The germline V gene has CDR1 MNHNS and CDR2 SASEGT. DNA for the CDR3: TGTGCCAGCTGGGGCGGGAGGGCCCACCAGTATTTT. It codes for CASWGGRAHQYF.

The sample holds a few counts of this clonotype. The chain couples TRBV15 to TRBJ1-2; D might be TRBD1 (6 bases). With 3 bases removed from V and 8 bases from J, the gap between germline ends came to 19 bases. Germline CDR1 is LNHNV and CDR2 is YYDKDF (reference sequence). The CDR3 contains 15 residues. This CDR3 reads CATSRDELGQNGYTF. CDR3 bases: TGTGCCACCAGCAGGGATGAATTAGGACAGAACGGCTACACCTTC. The entire variable domain, with the rest obtained from reference TRBV15 and TRBJ1-2, is as follows: DAMVIQNPRYQVTQFGKPVTLSCSQTLNHNVMYWYQQKSSQAPKLLFHYYDKDFNNEADTPDNFQSRRPNTSFCFLDIRSPGLGDTAMYLCATSRDELGQNGYTFGSGTRLTVV.

This clonotype was detected a few times. The chain joins TRBV5-1 to TRBJ2-7, with 13 bases fitting TRBD2. Germline lookup yields CDR1 SGHRS and CDR2 YFSETQ. This CDR3 comprises 17 residues. After removal of 5 bases from V and 6 bases from J, the junction contained 14 bases not matched to a gene. The DNA for the CDR3 is TGCGCCAGCAGATATGGGACTAGCGGGACCCACCGACGCGAGCAGTACTTC. It translates to CASRYGTSGTHRREQYF.

This clonotype has more than one count but fewer than ten. The CDR3 DNA is TGCGCCAGCGGATTTTATGGGAGCTCCTACAATGAGCAGTTCTTC. Translation: CASGFYGSSYNEQFF. The rearrangement joins TRBV5-1 to TRBJ2-1, with D maybe TRBD2 (5 bases). V lost 7 bases and J 0 bases, leaving 14 bases between the germline ends. CDR3 length: 15 residues. Germline-derived CDR1 and CDR2 are SGHRS and YFSETQ.

In this sample, this clonotype turned up a few times. V usage is TRBV28 and J usage is TRBJ2-1, with 11 bases lining up with TRBD2. This CDR3 spans 15 amino acids. With 2 bases clipped from V and 7 bases from J, the junction kept 4 bases outside the gene matches. Germline CDR1 is MDHEN and CDR2 is SYDVKM. The CDR3 DNA reads as TGTGCCAGCAGTTTACCCGGGACTAGCGGTAATGAGCAGTTCTTC. Translated, it gives CASSLPGTSGNEQFF.

This clonotype was detected ten times or more. The chain employs TRBV29-1 and TRBJ2-5; D tentatively fits TRBD1 or TRBD2 (5 bases each). Germline CDR1 and CDR2: SQVTM and ANQGSEA. The CDR3 loop spans 15 amino acids. The germline V and J ends were trimmed by 4 bases and 5 bases, with 20 bases remaining between them. The CDR3 DNA reads TGCAGCGTTGGCCCCCGGGACCTCCGCCCCGAGACCCAGTACTTC. Translation: CSVGPRDLRPETQYF.

This clonotype showed up just a few times. V and J are TRBV20-1 and TRBJ2-3; D is undetermined. Trimming left V 0 bases short and J 3 bases short, with 10 bases between. Germline-derived CDR1 and CDR2 are DFQATT and SNEGSKA (reference sequence). The CDR3 runs 14 residues. For the CDR3, the DNA is TGCAGTGCTAGAGAAGCAACTGTGACAGATACGCAGTATTTT. Translated: CSAREATVTDTQYF.

This clonotype was counted a single time. The gene calls are TRBV7-9 and TRBJ2-1, with 14 bases fitting TRBD2. The CDR3 is 15 amino acids. Germline V gene lookup returns CDR1 SEHNR and CDR2 FQNEAQ (reference sequence). With 5 bases clipped from V and 8 bases from J, the junction kept 5 bases outside the gene matches. CDR3 protein: CASSEGLAGGDEQFF. The CDR3 DNA is TGTGCCAGCAGCGAAGGACTAGCGGGAGGTGATGAGCAGTTCTTC. Looking up the rest from reference TRBV7-9 and TRBJ2-1 gives the full variable domain: DTGVSQNPRHKITKRGQNVTFRCDPISEHNRLYWYRQTLGQGPEFLTYFQNEAQLEKSRLLSDRFSAERPKGSFSTLEIQRTEQGDSAMYLCASSEGLAGGDEQFFGPGTRLTVL.

This clonotype was picked up a small number of times. The chain joins TRBV4-1 to TRBJ1-1; 7 bases map to TRBD1. CDR1 and CDR2 (germline): MGHRA, YSYEKL. The CDR3 extends over 15 amino acids. J gave up 7 bases and V 0 bases, and 8 bases lay outside the gene matches. The CDR3 is CASSQDSRGTVEAFF. In DNA, the CDR3 is TGCGCCAGCAGCCAAGATAGTAGGGGGACAGTTGAAGCTTTCTTT.

This chain joins TRBV6-2 or TRBV6-3 and TRBJ2-7, with 10 bases fitting TRBD1. V was pared by 6 bases and J by 1 base, with 15 bases of the junction left unmatched. Per germline, CDR1 MNHEY and CDR2 SVGEGT. This CDR3 is built from 18 residues. The CDR3, as DNA: TGTGCCAGCAGCGAACCCGGGACAGGGGCGCCCGGTTCCTACGAGCAGTACGTC. This translates into CASSEPGTGAPGSYEQYV.